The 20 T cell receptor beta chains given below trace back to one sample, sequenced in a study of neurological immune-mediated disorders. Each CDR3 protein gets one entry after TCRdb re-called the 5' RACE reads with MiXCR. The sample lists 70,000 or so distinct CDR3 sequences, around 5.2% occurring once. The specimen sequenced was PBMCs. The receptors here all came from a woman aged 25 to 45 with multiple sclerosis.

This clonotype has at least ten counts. This chain's CDR3 is CASSKRPASGDSYEQYF. For the CDR3, the DNA is TGCGCCAGCTCGAAACGTCCGGCTAGCGGGGACTCCTACGAGCAGTACTTC. The rearrangement links TRBV5-1 to TRBJ2-7, with TRBD2 identical over 9 bases. V lost 7 bases, J lost 0 bases, and 14 bases stayed unmatched. The germline CDR1 and CDR2 sequences are SGHRS and YFSETQ. CDR3 length: 17 amino acids.

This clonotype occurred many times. The CDR3 DNA reads as TGTGCCACCAGCAGAGCCAGCGGGGGCTACGAGCAGTACTTC. Translated: CATSRASGGYEQYF. The V and J genes are TRBV15 and TRBJ2-7; 8 bases agree with TRBD2. Germline V gives CDR1 LNHNV, CDR2 YYDKDF (reference sequence). Trimming at V came to 1 base and at J to 3 bases, leaving 2 bases not matched to a gene. The CDR3 spans 14 residues.

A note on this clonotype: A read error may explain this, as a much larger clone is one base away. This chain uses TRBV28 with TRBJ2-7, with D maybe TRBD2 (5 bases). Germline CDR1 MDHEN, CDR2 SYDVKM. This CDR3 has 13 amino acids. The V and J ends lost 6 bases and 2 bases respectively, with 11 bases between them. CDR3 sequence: CASSREIPYEQYF. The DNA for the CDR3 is TGTGCCAGCAGCCGGGAAATCCCCTACGAGCAGTACTTC.

The CDR3 spells CASSTTGGHSNQPQHF. The CDR3 DNA is TGTGCCAGCAGTACTACAGGGGGACATAGCAATCAGCCCCAGCATTTT. The genes are TRBV12-3 or TRBV12-4 and TRBJ1-5; the match to TRBD1 covers 8 bases. The CDR3 length is 16 residues. V lost 5 bases, J lost 0 bases, and 6 bases stayed unmatched.

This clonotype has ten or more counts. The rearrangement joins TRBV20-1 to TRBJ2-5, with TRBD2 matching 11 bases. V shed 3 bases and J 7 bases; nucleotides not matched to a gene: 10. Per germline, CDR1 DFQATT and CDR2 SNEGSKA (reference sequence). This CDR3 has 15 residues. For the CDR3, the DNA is TGCAGTGCTAGCGAGCTAGCGGGGGGCCAGGGGACCCAGTACTTC. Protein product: CSASELAGGQGTQYF.

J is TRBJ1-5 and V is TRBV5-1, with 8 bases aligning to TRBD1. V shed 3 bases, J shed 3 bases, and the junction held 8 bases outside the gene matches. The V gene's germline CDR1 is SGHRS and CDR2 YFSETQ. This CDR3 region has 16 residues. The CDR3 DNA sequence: TGCGCCAGCAGCTCGCCGAGGACAGGGACCAATCAGCCCCAGCATTTT. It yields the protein CASSSPRTGTNQPQHF.

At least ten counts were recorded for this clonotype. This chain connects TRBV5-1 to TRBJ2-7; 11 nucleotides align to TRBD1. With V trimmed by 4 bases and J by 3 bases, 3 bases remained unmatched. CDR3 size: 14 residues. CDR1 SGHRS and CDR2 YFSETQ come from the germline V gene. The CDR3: CASSQGQGGYEQYF. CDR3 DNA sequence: TGCGCCAGCAGCCAGGGACAGGGGGGCTACGAGCAGTACTTC. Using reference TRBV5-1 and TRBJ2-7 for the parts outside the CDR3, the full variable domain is KAGVTQTPRYLIKTRGQQVTLSCSPISGHRSVSWYQQTPGQGLQFLFEYFSETQRNKGNFPGRFSGRQFSNSRSEMNVSTLELGDSALYLCASSQGQGGYEQYFGPGTRLTVT.

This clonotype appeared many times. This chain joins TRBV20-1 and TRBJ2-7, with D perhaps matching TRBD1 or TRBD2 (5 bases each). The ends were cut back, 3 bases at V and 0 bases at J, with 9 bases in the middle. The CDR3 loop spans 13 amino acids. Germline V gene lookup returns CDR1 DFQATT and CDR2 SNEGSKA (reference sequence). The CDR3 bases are TGCAGTGCTAGCCGGGACGACTCCTACGAGCAGTACTTC. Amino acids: CSASRDDSYEQYF.

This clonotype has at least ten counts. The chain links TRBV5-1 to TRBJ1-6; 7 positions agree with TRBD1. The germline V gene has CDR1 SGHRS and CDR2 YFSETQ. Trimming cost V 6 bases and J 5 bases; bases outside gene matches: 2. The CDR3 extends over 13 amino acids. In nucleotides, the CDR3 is TGCGCCAGCACCGGACAGGATAATTCACCCCTCCACTTT. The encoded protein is CASTGQDNSPLHF.

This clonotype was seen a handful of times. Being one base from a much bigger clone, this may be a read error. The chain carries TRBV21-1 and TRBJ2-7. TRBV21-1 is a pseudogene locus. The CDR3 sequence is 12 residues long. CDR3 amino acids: CASKLKSYEQYF. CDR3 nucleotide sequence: TGTGCCAGCAAGCTAAAATCCTACGAGCAGTACTTC.

CDR3 residues: CASSFWANEAFF. CDR3 DNA: TGTGCCAGCAGCTTTTGGGCCAATGAAGCTTTCTTT. V is TRBV7-2 and J is TRBJ1-1; D remains unclear. CDR3 size: 12 residues. Germline-derived CDR1 and CDR2 are SGHTA and FQGNSA. V was clipped by 3 bases and J by 7 bases, with 9 bases between them.

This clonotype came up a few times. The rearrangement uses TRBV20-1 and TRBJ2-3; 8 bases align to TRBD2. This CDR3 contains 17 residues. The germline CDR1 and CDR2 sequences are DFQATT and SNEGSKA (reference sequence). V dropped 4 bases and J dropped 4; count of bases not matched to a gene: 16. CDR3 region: CSAIARDGSGSPDTQYF. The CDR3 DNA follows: TGCAGTGCTATAGCCCGGGATGGGAGCGGGAGCCCAGATACGCAGTATTTT.

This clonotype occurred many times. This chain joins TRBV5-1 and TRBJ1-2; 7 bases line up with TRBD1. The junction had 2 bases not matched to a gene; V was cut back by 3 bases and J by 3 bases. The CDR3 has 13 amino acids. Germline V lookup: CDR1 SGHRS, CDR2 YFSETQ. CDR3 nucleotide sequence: TGCGCCAGCAGCTCCGGGACAGACTATGGCTACACCTTC. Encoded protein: CASSSGTDYGYTF.

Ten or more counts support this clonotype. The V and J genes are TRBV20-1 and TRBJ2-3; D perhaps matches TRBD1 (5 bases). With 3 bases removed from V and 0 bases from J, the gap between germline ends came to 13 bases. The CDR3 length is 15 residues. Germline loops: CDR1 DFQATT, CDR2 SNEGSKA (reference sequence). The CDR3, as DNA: TGCAGTGCTAGCAGCAAAGACAGAAGCACAGATACGCAGTATTTT. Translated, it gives CSASSKDRSTDTQYF.

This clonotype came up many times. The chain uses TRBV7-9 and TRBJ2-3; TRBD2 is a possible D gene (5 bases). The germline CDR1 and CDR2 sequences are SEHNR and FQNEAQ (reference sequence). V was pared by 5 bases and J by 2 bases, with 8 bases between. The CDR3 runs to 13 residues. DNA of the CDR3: TGTGCCAGCAGCCTTAGCGACACAGATACGCAGTATTTT. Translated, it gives CASSLSDTDTQYF.

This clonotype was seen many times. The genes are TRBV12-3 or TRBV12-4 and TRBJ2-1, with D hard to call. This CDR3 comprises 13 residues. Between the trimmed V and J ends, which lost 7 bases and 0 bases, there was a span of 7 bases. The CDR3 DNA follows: TGTGCCAGCAAGACCTCCTCCTACAATGAGCAGTTCTTC. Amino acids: CASKTSSYNEQFF.

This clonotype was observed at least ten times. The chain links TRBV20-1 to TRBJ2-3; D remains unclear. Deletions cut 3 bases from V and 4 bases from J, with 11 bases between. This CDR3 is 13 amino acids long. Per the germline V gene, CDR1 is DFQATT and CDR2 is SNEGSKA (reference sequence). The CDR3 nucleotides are TGCAGTGCTAGTTTGTCCAGCGCAGATACGCAGTATTTT. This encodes CSASLSSADTQYF.

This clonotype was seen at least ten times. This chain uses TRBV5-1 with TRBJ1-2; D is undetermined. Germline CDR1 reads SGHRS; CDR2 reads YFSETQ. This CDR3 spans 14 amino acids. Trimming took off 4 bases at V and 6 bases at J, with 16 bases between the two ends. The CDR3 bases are TGCGCCAGCAGCCCCATGGCCGGGTCCCATGGCTACACCTTC. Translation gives CASSPMAGSHGYTF.

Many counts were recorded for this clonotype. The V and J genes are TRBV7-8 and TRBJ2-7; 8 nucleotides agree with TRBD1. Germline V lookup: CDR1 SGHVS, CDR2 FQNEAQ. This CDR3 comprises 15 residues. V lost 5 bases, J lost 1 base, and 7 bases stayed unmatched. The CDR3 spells CASSPTDRVSYEQYF. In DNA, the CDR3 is TGTGCCAGCAGCCCCACGGACAGGGTTTCCTACGAGCAGTACTTC.

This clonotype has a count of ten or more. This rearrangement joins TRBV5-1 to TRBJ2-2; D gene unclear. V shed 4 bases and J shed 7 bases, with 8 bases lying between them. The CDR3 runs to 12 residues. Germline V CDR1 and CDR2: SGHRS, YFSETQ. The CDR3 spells CASSPGFGELFF. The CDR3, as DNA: TGCGCCAGCAGCCCAGGATTCGGGGAGCTGTTTTTT.